This entry is about one TCR beta chain. What it recognizes is unknown. The data were taken from a study of T-cell memory formation after mild COVID-19. Findings of the study overall: From day 15 to 85, contracting clones were balanced between CD4 and CD8, whereas later expanders leaned toward CD4+.

The CDR3 is 15 amino acids. Germline CDR1 SGDLS, CDR2 YYNGEE. Trimming pared 0 bases from V and 2 bases from J, leaving 6 bases between. In TCRdb, the 5' RACE reads were re-called with MiXCR into one record per CDR3 protein. The sample yields over 350,000 distinct CDR3 sequences, approximately 24% seen once. The source material was PBMCs or a T cell subset sorted from them (not recorded which). The clonotype was recovered from an adult woman who had mild COVID-19 (a few samples of this study predate the infection). Cell type and time point are not known. The chain is built from TRBV9 and TRBJ2-6; D ambiguous. The CDR3 loop reads CASSVGLAGANVLTF. The CDR3 DNA is TGTGCCAGCAGCGTAGGTCTCGCTGGGGCCAACGTCCTGACTTTC.